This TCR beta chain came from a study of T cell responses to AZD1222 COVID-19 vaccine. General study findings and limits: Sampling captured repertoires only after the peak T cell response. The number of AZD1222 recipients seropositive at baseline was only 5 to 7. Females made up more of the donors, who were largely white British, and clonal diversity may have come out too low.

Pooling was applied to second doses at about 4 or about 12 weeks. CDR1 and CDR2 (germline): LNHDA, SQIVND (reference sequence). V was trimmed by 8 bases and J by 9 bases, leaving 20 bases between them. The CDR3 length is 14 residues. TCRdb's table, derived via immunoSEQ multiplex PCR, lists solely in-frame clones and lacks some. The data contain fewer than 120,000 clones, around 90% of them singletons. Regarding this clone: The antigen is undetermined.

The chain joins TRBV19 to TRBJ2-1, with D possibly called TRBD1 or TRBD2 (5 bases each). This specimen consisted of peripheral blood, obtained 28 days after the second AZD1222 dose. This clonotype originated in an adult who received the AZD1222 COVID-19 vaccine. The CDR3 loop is CASQPPGRWGEQFF. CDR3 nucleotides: TGTGCCAGTCAACCGCCGGGGCGCTGGGGTGAGCAGTTCTTC.